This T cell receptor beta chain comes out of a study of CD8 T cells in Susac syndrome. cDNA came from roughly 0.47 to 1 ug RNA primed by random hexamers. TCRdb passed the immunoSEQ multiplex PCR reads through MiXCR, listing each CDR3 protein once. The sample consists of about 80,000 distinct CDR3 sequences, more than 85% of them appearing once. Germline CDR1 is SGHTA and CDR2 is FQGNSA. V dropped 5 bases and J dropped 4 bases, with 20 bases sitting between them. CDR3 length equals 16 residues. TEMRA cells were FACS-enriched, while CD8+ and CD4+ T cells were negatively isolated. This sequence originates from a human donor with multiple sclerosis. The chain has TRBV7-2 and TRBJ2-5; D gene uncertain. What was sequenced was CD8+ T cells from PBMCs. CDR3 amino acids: CASSPRAILPRETQYF. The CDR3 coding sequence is TGTGCCAGCAGCCCCCGGGCGATACTACCAAGAGAGACCCAGTACTTC.